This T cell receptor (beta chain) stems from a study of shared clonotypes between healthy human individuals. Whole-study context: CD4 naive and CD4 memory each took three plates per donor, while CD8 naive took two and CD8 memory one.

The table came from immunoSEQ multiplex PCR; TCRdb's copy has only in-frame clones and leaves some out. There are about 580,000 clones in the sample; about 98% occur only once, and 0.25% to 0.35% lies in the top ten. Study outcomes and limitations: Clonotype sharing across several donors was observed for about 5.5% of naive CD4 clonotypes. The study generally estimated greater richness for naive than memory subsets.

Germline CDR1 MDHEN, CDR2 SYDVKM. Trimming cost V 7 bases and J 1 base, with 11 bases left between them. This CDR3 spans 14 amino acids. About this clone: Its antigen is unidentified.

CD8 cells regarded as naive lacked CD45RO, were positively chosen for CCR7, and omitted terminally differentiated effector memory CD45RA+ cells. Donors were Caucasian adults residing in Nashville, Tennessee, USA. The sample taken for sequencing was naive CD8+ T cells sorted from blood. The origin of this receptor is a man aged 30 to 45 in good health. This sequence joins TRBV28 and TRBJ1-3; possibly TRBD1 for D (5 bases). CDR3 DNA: TGTGCCAGCACAACAGGTTTTTCTGGAAACACCATATATTTT. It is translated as CASTTGFSGNTIYF.